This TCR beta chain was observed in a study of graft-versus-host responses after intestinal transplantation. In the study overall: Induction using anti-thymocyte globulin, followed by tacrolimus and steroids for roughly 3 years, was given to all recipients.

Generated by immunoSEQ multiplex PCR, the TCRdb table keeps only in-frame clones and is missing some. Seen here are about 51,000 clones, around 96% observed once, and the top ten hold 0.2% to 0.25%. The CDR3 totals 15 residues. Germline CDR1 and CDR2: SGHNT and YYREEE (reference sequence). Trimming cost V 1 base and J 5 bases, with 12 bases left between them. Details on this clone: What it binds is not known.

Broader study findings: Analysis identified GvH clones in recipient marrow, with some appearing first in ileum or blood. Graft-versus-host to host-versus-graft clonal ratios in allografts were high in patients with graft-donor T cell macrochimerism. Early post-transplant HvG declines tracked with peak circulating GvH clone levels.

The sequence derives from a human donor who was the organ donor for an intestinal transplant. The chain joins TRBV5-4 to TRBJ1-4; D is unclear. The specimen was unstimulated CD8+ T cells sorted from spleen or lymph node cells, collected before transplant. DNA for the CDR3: TGTGCCAGCAGCTTGCCGTACGGGCTAAATGAAAAACTGTTTTTT. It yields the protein CASSLPYGLNEKLFF.